This entry features one T cell receptor beta chain sequence. The antigen remains undetermined. This sample is part of a study of siplizumab effects on memory and regulatory T cells. Study outcomes and limitations: Under siplizumab, alloreactive sequences traced to unstimulated CD4+ memory cells were significantly reduced.

Method: immunoSEQ multiplex PCR; TCRdb's copy keeps in-frame clones and lacks some. The table includes about 120,000 clones, over 85% detected once. Germline V gene lookup returns CDR1 MGHDK and CDR2 SYGVNS. This CDR3 is 16 amino acids long. V was pared by 1 base and J by 1 base, with 10 bases between. This receptor was obtained from a human donor in good health. V is TRBV25-1 and J is TRBJ1-4, with D tentatively TRBD1 (5 bases). Material: non-Treg CD4+ T cells sorted from blood. This chain's CDR3 is CASSEFRVVTNEKLFF. Written as DNA, the CDR3 is TGTGCCAGCAGTGAATTCAGGGTTGTAACTAATGAAAAACTGTTTTTT.